The 24 T cell receptor beta chains below come from one sample, sequenced in a study of identifying expanded T cells in peripheral blood. Libraries were prepared by immunoSEQ multiplex PCR; TCRdb keeps only in-frame clonotypes and omits some of them. Here the sample spans about 97,000 clones, approximately 90% being singletons. The sample taken for sequencing was blood. These receptors were obtained from a person between 18 and 75 years old in good health.

The chain recombines TRBV28 with TRBJ2-6; TRBD1 matches at 12 bases. V shed 7 bases, J shed 2 bases, and the junction held 6 bases outside the gene matches. In germline, CDR1 is MDHEN, CDR2 SYDVKM. This CDR3 is 17 amino acids long. CDR3 sequence reads: CASIPGQGAPGANVLTF. For the CDR3, the DNA is TGTGCCAGCATACCGGGACAGGGGGCCCCTGGGGCCAACGTCCTGACTTTC.

This clone was seen once. CDR3 amino acids: CASTGQGNFFSPLHF. The CDR3 DNA sequence: TGTGCCAGCACAGGACAGGGGAATTTTTTTTCACCCCTCCACTTT. The V call is TRBV2, the J call TRBJ1-6, with TRBD1 identical over 9 bases. This CDR3 region has 15 residues. V dropped 7 bases and J dropped 9; count of bases not matched to a gene: 10. CDR1 and CDR2 from the germline V gene are SNHLY and FYNNEI.

The chain has TRBV7-9 and TRBJ2-7; 8 nucleotides agree with TRBD1. The CDR3 runs to 15 residues. The trim removed 5 bases at V and 0 bases at J, leaving 6 bases unmatched. CDR1 and CDR2 (germline): SEHNR, FQNEAQ (reference sequence). The CDR3 sequence: CASSQAQGASYEQYF. CDR3 nucleotide sequence: TGTGCCAGCAGCCAGGCCCAGGGGGCCTCCTACGAGCAGTACTTC.

The chain couples TRBV7-6 to TRBJ1-5; TRBD1 matches 7 bases. This CDR3 region has 13 residues. J gave up 5 bases and V 2 bases, and 0 bases lay outside the gene matches. CDR1 and CDR2 from the germline V gene are SGHVS and FNYEAQ. The CDR3 here is CASSLQGDQPQHF. CDR3 DNA: TGTGCCAGCAGCTTACAGGGGGATCAGCCCCAGCATTTT.

The gene calls are TRBV6-5 and TRBJ2-7; D is unresolved. Trimming took off 5 bases at V and 1 base at J, with 9 bases between the two ends. In germline, CDR1 is MNHEY, CDR2 SVGAGI. The CDR3 covers 13 residues. CDR3 amino acids: CASSRTDSYEQYF. For the CDR3, the DNA is TGTGCCAGCAGTCGGACGGATTCCTACGAGCAGTACTTC.

This clone showed up just once. Other DNA variants within this sample encode the same CDR3. This rearrangement joins TRBV18 to TRBJ1-4; TRBD1 matches 8 bases. V trimming: 2 bases; J trimming: 6 bases; junction bases outside the gene matches: 2. Germline V gene sequence: CDR1 KGHSH, CDR2 LQKENI. This CDR3 is 14 amino acids long. The CDR3 here is CASSPGTGDEKLFF. The CDR3 bases are TGTGCCAGCTCACCAGGGACAGGAGATGAAAAACTGTTTTTT.

V gene TRBV11-2 combines with J gene TRBJ1-1, with D uncertain. V shed 5 bases and J shed 8 bases, with 9 bases lying between them. CDR3 length equals 11 residues. Per the germline V gene, CDR1 is SGHAT and CDR2 is FQNNGV. CDR3 in DNA: TGTGCCAGCAGCCCGCCCGGGGAAGCTTTCTTT. It codes for CASSPPGEAFF. Combining the CDR3 with reference TRBV11-2 and TRBJ1-1 gives the whole variable domain EAGVAQSPRYKIIEKRQSVAFWCNPISGHATLYWYQQILGQGPKLLIQFQNNGVVDDSQLPKDRFSAERLKGVDSTLKIQPAKLEDSAVYLCASSPPGEAFFGQGTRLTVV.

This clone has more than one count but fewer than ten. The V gene is TRBV2, the J gene TRBJ1-2; possible D gene TRBD1, 6 bases. The CDR3 has 14 residues. The V end was cut by 1 base, the J end by 8 bases, with 14 bases between. CDR1 is SNHLY and CDR2 is FYNNEI in the germline V gene. This CDR3 reads CASSEEWTVRGYTF. CDR3 DNA sequence: TGTGCCAGCAGTGAAGAGTGGACAGTACGCGGCTACACCTTC.

V usage is TRBV30 and J usage is TRBJ1-6; a possible D gene is TRBD1 (6 bases). The CDR3 spans 16 residues. Germline V lookup: CDR1 GTSNPN, CDR2 SVGIG (reference sequence). Trimming pared 1 base from V and 5 bases from J, leaving 15 bases between. The CDR3 nucleotides read TGTGCCTGGAGTGGGACAGCAGTTTTAAATAATTCACCCCTCCACTTT. Translation: CAWSGTAVLNNSPLHF.

This clone was seen a single time. The chain joins TRBV5-1 to TRBJ1-1; no clear D. Deletions cut 4 bases from V and 1 base from J, with 14 bases between. The germline gives CDR1 SGHRS, CDR2 YFSETQ. CDR3 length equals 15 residues. CDR3 sequence: CASSPRVAGNTEAFF. The CDR3 DNA sequence: TGCGCCAGCAGCCCTCGGGTCGCGGGGAACACTGAAGCTTTCTTT.

In this sample, this clone turned up once. The chain employs TRBV7-9 and TRBJ2-7, with a weak D call TRBD2 (6 bases). This CDR3 comprises 15 residues. V lost 5 bases and J 3 bases, leaving 17 bases between the germline ends. Per germline, CDR1 SEHNR and CDR2 FQNEAQ (reference sequence). CDR3 sequence: CASSPGTQSYYEQYF. As DNA, the CDR3 is TGTGCCAGCAGCCCGGGGACTCAGTCCTACTACGAGCAGTACTTC.

The chain employs TRBV5-1 and TRBJ2-7; 9 bases are a match to TRBD1. The V segment lost 3 bases and the J segment 4 bases; nucleotides outside the gene matches: 8. The CDR3 length is 15 residues. Germline V gene data show CDR1 as SGHRS and CDR2 as YFSETQ. CDR3 amino acids: CASSWGPGQGYEQYF. DNA for the CDR3: TGCGCCAGCAGCTGGGGGCCGGGACAGGGATACGAGCAGTACTTC.

J is TRBJ1-3 and V is TRBV18; D unresolved. Per germline, CDR1 KGHSH and CDR2 LQKENI. The germline V and J ends were trimmed by 4 bases and 1 base, with 14 bases remaining between them. The CDR3 length is 16 residues. CDR3: CASSQSPGNSGNTIYF. Here the CDR3 DNA reads TGTGCCAGCTCACAAAGCCCCGGGAATTCTGGAAACACCATATATTTT.

The chain recombines TRBV7-2 with TRBJ2-7, with TRBD2 identical over 7 bases. The CDR3 runs 15 residues. The J segment lost 0 bases and the V segment lost 1 base, leaving 3 bases of the junction unmatched. Germline V gives CDR1 SGHTA, CDR2 FQGNSA. The CDR3 is CASSLGGGFSYEQYF. CDR3 coding DNA: TGTGCCAGCAGCTTAGGCGGGGGATTCTCCTACGAGCAGTACTTC. The variable domain in full, completed from reference TRBV7-2 and TRBJ2-7, reads GAGVSQSPSNKVTEKGKDVELRCDPISGHTALYWYRQSLGQGLEFLIYFQGNSAPDKSGLPSDRFSAERTGGSVSTLTIQRTQQEDSAVYLCASSLGGGFSYEQYFGPGTRLTVT.

The chain links TRBV14 to TRBJ1-1; no reliable D call. V lost 1 base and J 9 bases, leaving 12 bases between the germline ends. Looked up from germline, CDR1 is SGHDN and CDR2 is FVKESK. This CDR3 is 13 amino acids long. The CDR3 spells CASSQGVLAQAFF. The CDR3 nucleotides read TGTGCCAGCAGCCAAGGTGTTCTTGCGCAAGCTTTCTTT.

This rearrangement joins TRBV29-1 to TRBJ2-1, with TRBD2 identical over 7 bases. J gave up 4 bases and V 3 bases, and 6 bases lay outside the gene matches. From germline, CDR1 is SQVTM and CDR2 ANQGSEA. This CDR3 contains 14 residues. CDR3 sequence: CSVDGGRDYNEQFF. CDR3 coding DNA: TGCAGCGTTGATGGCGGGAGAGATTACAATGAGCAGTTCTTC.

The genes are TRBV7-2 and TRBJ2-2; D gene unclear. The CDR3 has 16 residues. Germline-derived CDR1 and CDR2 are SGHTA and FQGNSA. The V and J ends lost 4 bases and 0 bases respectively, with 12 bases between them. The CDR3 DNA reads as TGTGCCAGCAGCTCCTATGTTGGGGCGAACACCGGGGAGCTGTTTTTT. Protein product: CASSSYVGANTGELFF.

The genes are TRBV18 and TRBJ2-7; 7 nucleotides align to TRBD1. The V segment lost 3 bases and the J segment 3 bases; nucleotides outside the gene matches: 5. Germline CDR1 and CDR2: KGHSH and LQKENI. This CDR3 spans 14 amino acids. CDR3: CASSPRQGDYEQYF. The CDR3 region has the DNA TGTGCCAGCTCACCCCGACAGGGAGACTACGAGCAGTACTTC.

V and J are TRBV5-4 and TRBJ1-2; possible D gene TRBD1, 6 bases. CDR3 length: 14 residues. Germline V CDR1 and CDR2: SGHNT, YYREEE (reference sequence). Trimming stripped 6 bases from V and 0 bases from J, with 12 bases between. CDR3 in DNA: TGTGCCAGCACCATCGGGGGCCCTAACTATGGCTACACCTTC. It encodes CASTIGGPNYGYTF. The whole variable domain, filled in from reference TRBV5-4 and TRBJ1-2, reads ETGVTQSPTHLIKTRGQQVTLRCSSQSGHNTVSWYQQALGQGPQFIFQYYREEENGRGNFPPRFSGLQFPNYSSELNVNALELDDSALYLCASTIGGPNYGYTFGSGTRLTVV.

The chain combines TRBV6-6 with TRBJ2-5, with TRBD2 identical over 7 bases. The J segment lost 5 bases and the V segment lost 2 bases, leaving 5 bases of the junction unmatched. Germline V CDR1 and CDR2: MNHNY, SVGAGI (reference sequence). The CDR3 is 14 amino acids. CDR3 in DNA: TGTGCCAGCAGTTACATCCAGGGAGGGGAGACCCAGTACTTC. Its translation is CASSYIQGGETQYF.

This clone was counted ten times or more. The V and J genes are TRBV5-3 and TRBJ1-5; no clear D gene. TRBV5-3 is identified as an open reading frame with a role that is uncertain. CDR3 size: 16 residues. The germline V and J ends were trimmed by 4 bases and 0 bases, with 14 bases remaining between them. This CDR3 is CARSPGALYSNQPQHF. The CDR3 coding sequence is TGTGCCAGAAGCCCCGGCGCCCTGTATAGCAATCAGCCCCAGCATTTT.

V usage is TRBV7-3 and J usage is TRBJ2-1; the D gene is possibly TRBD2 (5 bases). Germline CDR1 is SGHTA and CDR2 is FQGTGA. The CDR3 sequence is 17 residues long. V was cut by 0 bases and J by 0 bases, with 12 bases left in between. The CDR3 bases are TGTGCCAGCAGCTTAACTGGCGGGCGGAGCTCCTACAATGAGCAGTTCTTC. Translation gives CASSLTGGRSSYNEQFF.

The sample holds a few counts of this clone. The chain is built from TRBV19 and TRBJ1-5; 7 bases align to TRBD1. Germline V lookup: CDR1 LNHDA, CDR2 SQIVND (reference sequence). Losses at the gene ends were 6 bases for V and 3 bases for J; bases not matched to a gene: 8. CDR3 length equals 15 residues. Here the CDR3 reads CASRVRDSLNQPQHF. CDR3 in DNA: TGTGCCAGTAGGGTCCGGGACAGCCTCAATCAGCCCCAGCATTTT.

This chain uses TRBV11-3 with TRBJ2-7; the D is unclear. V was trimmed by 4 bases and J by 3 bases, leaving 16 bases between them. There are 15 residues in the CDR3. CDR1 SGHNT and CDR2 YENEEA come from the germline V gene. In DNA form, the CDR3 reads TGTGCCAGCAGCTCTAATGGGCAGGCCATCTACGAGCAGTACTTC. Protein product: CASSSNGQAIYEQYF.